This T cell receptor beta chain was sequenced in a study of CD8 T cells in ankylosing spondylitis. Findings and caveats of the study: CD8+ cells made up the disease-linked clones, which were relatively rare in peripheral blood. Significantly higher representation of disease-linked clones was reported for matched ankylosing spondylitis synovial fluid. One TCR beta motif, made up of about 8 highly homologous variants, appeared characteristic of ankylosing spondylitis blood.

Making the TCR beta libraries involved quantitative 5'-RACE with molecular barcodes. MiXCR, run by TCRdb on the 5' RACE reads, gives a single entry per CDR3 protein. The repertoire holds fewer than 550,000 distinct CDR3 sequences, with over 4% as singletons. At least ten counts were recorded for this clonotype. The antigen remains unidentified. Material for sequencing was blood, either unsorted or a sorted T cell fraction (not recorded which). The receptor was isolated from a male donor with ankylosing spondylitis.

The CDR3 region has the DNA TGTGCCAGCAGTTATTCCCCGGAGGGCAGTCTCTCTGGAAACACCATATATTTT. Its translation is CASSYSPEGSLSGNTIYF. The V call is TRBV6-5, the J call TRBJ1-3; D is uncertain. Per the germline V gene, CDR1 is MNHEY and CDR2 is SVGAGI. V dropped 3 bases and J dropped 0 bases, with 18 bases sitting between them. The length of the CDR3 is 18 residues.